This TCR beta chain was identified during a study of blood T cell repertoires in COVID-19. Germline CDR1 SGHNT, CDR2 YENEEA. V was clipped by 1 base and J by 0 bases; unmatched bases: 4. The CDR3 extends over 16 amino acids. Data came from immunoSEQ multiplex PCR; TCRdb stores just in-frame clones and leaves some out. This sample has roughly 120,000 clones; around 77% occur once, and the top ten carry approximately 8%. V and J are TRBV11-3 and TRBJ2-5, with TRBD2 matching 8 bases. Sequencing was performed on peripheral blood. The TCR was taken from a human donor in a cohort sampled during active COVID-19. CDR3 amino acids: CASSLAVAGYQETQYF. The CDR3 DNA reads TGTGCCAGCAGCTTAGCTGTAGCGGGGTACCAAGAGACCCAGTACTTC.